Below, 32 T cell receptor beta chains from the same sample are listed, as sequenced in a study of cytomegalovirus exposure and HLA in healthy donors. The PCR contained 60 Vbeta and 13 Jbeta primers. Only in-frame clones appear in the TCRdb table, and some are missing; sequencing was by immunoSEQ multiplex PCR. The sample contains fewer than 200,000 clones, 65% to 85% of which appear only once. The sequenced sample was PBMCs. Receptors originate from a woman aged 18-29 years in good health and CMV-seronegative.

This clone was recorded once. V and J are TRBV27 and TRBJ2-5, with D maybe TRBD1 (5 bases). This CDR3 is 13 amino acids long. V was trimmed by 5 bases and J by 3 bases, leaving 10 bases between them. Germline V gene data show CDR1 as MNHEY and CDR2 as SMNVEV (reference sequence). The CDR3 DNA follows: TGTGCCAGCAGTATCCTCAGGGAAGAGACCCAGTACTTC. Protein: CASSILREETQYF.

The V gene is TRBV7-9, the J gene TRBJ1-4, with TRBD1 identical over 7 bases. Germline CDR1 reads SEHNR; CDR2 reads FQNEAQ (reference sequence). With V trimmed by 4 bases and J by 8 bases, 16 bases remained unmatched. The CDR3 loop spans 17 amino acids. The CDR3 sequence is CASSSNKGAPAREKLFF. In nucleotides, the CDR3 is TGTGCCAGCAGCTCCAACAAGGGGGCACCCGCCCGGGAAAAACTGTTTTTT. Looking up the rest from reference TRBV7-9 and TRBJ1-4 gives the full variable domain: DTGVSQNPRHKITKRGQNVTFRCDPISEHNRLYWYRQTLGQGPEFLTYFQNEAQLEKSRLLSDRFSAERPKGSFSTLEIQRTEQGDSAMYLCASSSNKGAPAREKLFFGSGTQLSVL.

The V gene is TRBV6-4, the J gene TRBJ1-1; D is ambiguous. Between the trimmed V and J ends, which lost 4 bases and 0 bases, there was a span of 9 bases. Germline assignment: CDR1 MRHNA and CDR2 SNTAGT. The CDR3 consists of 14 residues. The CDR3 is CASSVTAMNTEAFF. The DNA for the CDR3 is TGTGCCAGCAGTGTTACAGCCATGAACACTGAAGCTTTCTTT.

The chain is built from TRBV7-8 and TRBJ2-7; TRBD2 aligns across 10 bases. The CDR3 runs to 14 residues. Germline trimming cut 3 bases from V and 6 bases from J; bases unmatched to any gene: 5. Germline V CDR1 and CDR2: SGHVS, FQNEAQ. The DNA of the CDR3 is TGTGCCAGCAGCTTCGTACTAGCGGGGACCGAGCAGTACTTC. This encodes CASSFVLAGTEQYF.

CDR3 DNA: TGTGCCAGCTCAGCACAGCCTCAAAATCAGCCCCAGCATTTT. Residues: CASSAQPQNQPQHF. V usage is TRBV18 and J usage is TRBJ1-5; no definite D call. CDR3 length equals 14 residues. Trimming left V 5 bases short and J 4 bases short, with 12 bases between. CDR1 KGHSH and CDR2 LQKENI come from the germline V gene.

This clone has just one count. The chain is built from TRBV6-1 and TRBJ2-1, with D maybe TRBD2 (6 bases). The CDR3 is 15 amino acids. V lost 4 bases and J 0 bases, leaving 10 bases between the germline ends. From germline, CDR1 is MNHNS and CDR2 SASEGT. Written as DNA, the CDR3 is TGTGCCAGCAGTGGGGGACTTAGCTCCTACAATGAGCAGTTCTTC. This encodes CASSGGLSSYNEQFF.

The chain joins TRBV27 to TRBJ1-2, with TRBD1 as a possible D gene (5 bases). The germline V gene has CDR1 MNHEY and CDR2 SMNVEV (reference sequence). V shed 8 bases and J shed 7 bases, with 17 bases lying between them. This CDR3 has 13 amino acids. The CDR3 DNA is TGTGCCAGCTGGGCGAGTGGGGGACTTGGCTACACCTTC. It encodes CASWASGGLGYTF.

V usage is TRBV7-3 and J usage is TRBJ2-7; maybe TRBD1 (6 bases). V lost 7 bases and J 1 base, leaving 23 bases between the germline ends. CDR1 and CDR2 from the germline V gene are SGHTA and FQGTGA. This CDR3 spans 17 amino acids. The CDR3 loop is CASINLTGTGPSYEQYF. CDR3 nucleotide sequence: TGTGCCAGCATCAACTTAACCGGAACAGGGCCTTCCTACGAGCAGTACTTC. Variable domain in full (rest from reference TRBV7-3 and TRBJ2-7): GAGVSQTPSNKVTEKGKYVELRCDPISGHTALYWYRQSLGQGPEFLIYFQGTGAADDSGLPNDRFFAVRPEGSVSTLKIQRTERGDSAVYLCASINLTGTGPSYEQYFGPGTRLTVT.

CDR3 nucleotides: TGTGCCAGCACCGGGGACACCTCCTACAATGAGCAGTTCTTC. It translates to CASTGDTSYNEQFF. The chain recombines TRBV2 with TRBJ2-1; TRBD1 might be the D (6 bases). Germline V gene lookup returns CDR1 SNHLY and CDR2 FYNNEI. Trimming shortened V by 7 bases and J by 0 bases, and 10 bases separated the two germline ends. The CDR3 is made up of 14 amino acids.

The chain is built from TRBV19 and TRBJ2-7, with 9 bases matching TRBD1. With V trimmed by 8 bases and J by 7 bases, 9 bases remained unmatched. In germline, CDR1 is LNHDA, CDR2 SQIVND (reference sequence). The CDR3 sequence is 13 residues long. This chain's CDR3 is CASAPTGTGEQYF. The CDR3, as DNA: TGTGCCAGTGCCCCGACAGGGACAGGGGAGCAGTACTTC. The whole variable domain, remainder taken from reference TRBV19 and TRBJ2-7, is DGGITQSPKYLFRKEGQNVTLSCEQNLNHDAMYWYRQDPGQGLRLIYYSQIVNDFQKGDIAEGYSVSREKKESFPLTVTSAQKNPTAFYLCASAPTGTGEQYFGPGTRLTVT.

The V call is TRBV19, the J call TRBJ2-7; 11 bases map to TRBD1. Germline loops: CDR1 LNHDA, CDR2 SQIVND (reference sequence). This CDR3 is 15 amino acids long. V gave up 4 bases and J gave up 4 bases; unmatched junction bases: 6. CDR3 amino acids: CASSRGTGGSYEQYF. The CDR3 DNA is TGTGCCAGTAGTAGAGGGACAGGGGGTTCGTACGAGCAGTACTTC. The variable domain in full, completed from reference TRBV19 and TRBJ2-7, reads DGGITQSPKYLFRKEGQNVTLSCEQNLNHDAMYWYRQDPGQGLRLIYYSQIVNDFQKGDIAEGYSVSREKKESFPLTVTSAQKNPTAFYLCASSRGTGGSYEQYFGPGTRLTVT.

The rearrangement uses TRBV29-1 and TRBJ1-1, with TRBD1 matching over 10 bases. This CDR3 contains 15 residues. V lost 5 bases, J lost 0 bases, and 6 bases stayed unmatched. Per germline, CDR1 SQVTM and CDR2 ANQGSEA. The CDR3 loop is CSVKGTGVLNTEAFF. Here the CDR3 DNA reads TGCAGCGTTAAAGGGACAGGGGTCCTGAACACTGAAGCTTTCTTT. Filled out from reference TRBV29-1 and TRBJ1-1, the complete variable domain reads SAVISQKPSRDICQRGTSLTIQCQVDSQVTMMFWYRQQPGQSLTLIATANQGSEATYESGFVIDKFPISRPNLTFSTLTVSNMSPEDSSIYLCSVKGTGVLNTEAFFGQGTRLTVV.

J is TRBJ2-1 and V is TRBV11-2, with D possibly matching TRBD2 (5 bases). Trimming left V 4 bases short and J 12 bases short, with 10 bases between. Germline V lookup: CDR1 SGHAT, CDR2 FQNNGV. The CDR3 length is 11 residues. CDR3 in DNA: TGTGCCAGCAGCTGGGAGTCTACGCAGTTCTTC. Translation: CASSWESTQFF.

The rearrangement links TRBV6-4 to TRBJ2-1; D is perhaps TRBD2 (6 bases). The V and J ends lost 3 bases and 3 bases respectively, with 18 bases between them. CDR3 length: 17 residues. The germline CDR1 and CDR2 sequences are MRHNA and SNTAGT. The CDR3 protein is CASSERGREGYYNEQFF. CDR3 bases: TGTGCCAGCAGTGAACGAGGGCGGGAAGGTTACTACAATGAGCAGTTCTTC.

The rearrangement links TRBV14 to TRBJ2-7; D is perhaps TRBD2 (5 bases). V gave up 4 bases and J gave up 2 bases, with 9 bases separating them. Per the germline V gene, CDR1 is SGHDN and CDR2 is FVKESK. The CDR3 spans 13 residues. CDR3 sequence reads: CASSRRATYEQYF. The CDR3 DNA reads as TGTGCCAGCAGCCGGCGGGCGACCTACGAGCAGTACTTC.

This clone was found a few times. The chain uses TRBV11-3 and TRBJ2-1; 8 bases are shared with TRBD2. The length of the CDR3 is 18 residues. V lost 3 bases and J lost 0; bases outside the gene matches: 10. Germline-derived CDR1 and CDR2 are SGHNT and YENEEA. CDR3 in DNA: TGTGCCAGCAGCTTTGGGCTAGCGGGTCTATTCTCCTACAATGAGCAGTTCTTC. It encodes CASSFGLAGLFSYNEQFF.

This chain uses TRBV6-1 with TRBJ2-7, with TRBD2 as a possible D gene (6 bases). Germline CDR1 is MNHNS and CDR2 is SASEGT. The CDR3 loop spans 12 amino acids. V lost 6 bases to trimming and J lost 4 bases, with 10 bases between them. For the CDR3, the DNA is TGTGCCAGCAGCAGACTAGTTTACGAGCAGTACTTC. Its protein is CASSRLVYEQYF.

There are a few counts of this clone. The chain combines TRBV27 with TRBJ1-1; the match to TRBD1 covers 7 bases. With V trimmed by 5 bases and J by 3 bases, 18 bases remained unmatched. Germline values: CDR1 MNHEY, CDR2 SMNVEV (reference sequence). This CDR3 has 18 residues. The CDR3 DNA follows: TGTGCCAGCAGTCCCTGGACCGGGACAGCCCTCGGGGACACTGAAGCTTTCTTT. Its protein product is CASSPWTGTALGDTEAFF.

V is TRBV2 and J is TRBJ1-4; 7 bases are a match to TRBD1. Germline loops: CDR1 SNHLY, CDR2 FYNNEI. The ends lost 6 bases at V and 6 bases at J; junction bases unmatched: 16. This CDR3 comprises 17 residues. The CDR3 reads CASRLDRVASSDEKLFF. CDR3 bases: TGTGCCAGCAGACTCGACAGGGTGGCTAGTTCAGATGAAAAACTGTTTTTT. Using reference TRBV2 and TRBJ1-4 for the parts outside the CDR3, the full variable domain is EPEVTQTPSHQVTQMGQEVILRCVPISNHLYFYWYRQILGQKVEFLVSFYNNEISEKSEIFDDQFSVERPDGSNFTLKIRSTKLEDSAMYFCASRLDRVASSDEKLFFGSGTQLSVL.

The V call is TRBV28, the J call TRBJ1-1; TRBD1 matches 8 bases. Unmatched junction bases numbered 14, after V lost 6 bases and J lost 5 bases. Germline V gene sequence: CDR1 MDHEN, CDR2 SYDVKM. The CDR3 extends over 16 amino acids. The CDR3 region has the DNA TGTGCCAGCAGCCGTCCTCCAGGGGGCGGAGGTACTGAAGCTTTCTTT. Translation: CASSRPPGGGGTEAFF.

The genes are TRBV29-1 and TRBJ2-2, with 7 positions matching TRBD2. Per germline, CDR1 SQVTM and CDR2 ANQGSEA. J gave up 5 bases and V 4 bases, and 1 base lay outside the gene matches. The CDR3 has 12 amino acids. CDR3 sequence (DNA): TGCAGCGTTGGCGGGGGAACCGGGGAGCTGTTTTTT. Residues: CSVGGGTGELFF.

This sequence joins TRBV5-4 and TRBJ1-5, with TRBD1 identical over 8 bases. After removal of 2 bases from V and 0 bases from J, the junction contained 7 bases not matched to a gene. Germline V lookup: CDR1 SGHNT, CDR2 YYREEE (reference sequence). The CDR3 consists of 17 residues. The CDR3 nucleotides read TGTGCCAGCAGCTTACTATTCGGGACAGGTAGCAATCAGCCCCAGCATTTT. Translating it yields CASSLLFGTGSNQPQHF.

The rearrangement uses TRBV2 and TRBJ2-3; no reliable D call. Trimming cost V 6 bases and J 2 bases, with 18 bases left between them. Germline CDR1 is SNHLY and CDR2 is FYNNEI. The CDR3 is 16 amino acids. CDR3 coding DNA: TGTGCCAGCAGCCCGAACCTACTCTCCTTCACAGATACGCAGTATTTT. This encodes CASSPNLLSFTDTQYF.

This clone was seen once. The V call is TRBV5-1, the J call TRBJ2-1; TRBD2 matches at 7 bases. The V and J ends lost 4 bases and 2 bases, in that order; junction bases with no gene match: 6. This CDR3 comprises 15 residues. CDR1 is SGHRS and CDR2 is YFSETQ in the germline V gene. The CDR3 DNA sequence: TGCGCCAGCAGCAAACGGAGCGGGACCTACAATGAGCAGTTCTTC. Amino acids: CASSKRSGTYNEQFF.

CDR3 DNA sequence: TGTGCCAGCAGCTTGGGAGGGGGAAACACTGAAGCTTTCTTT. Protein sequence: CASSLGGGNTEAFF. The J gene is TRBJ1-1, the V gene TRBV5-5; D is perhaps TRBD1 (6 bases). The germline V gene encodes CDR1 SGHKS and CDR2 YYEKEE (reference sequence). Between the trimmed V and J ends, which lost 0 bases and 2 bases, there was a span of 8 bases. The CDR3 covers 14 residues.

The chain has TRBV7-9 and TRBJ2-7, with 11 nucleotides matching TRBD2. The germline V gene has CDR1 SEHNR and CDR2 FQNEAQ (reference sequence). V lost 5 bases to trimming and J lost 0 bases; unmatched junction nucleotides: 6. CDR3 length equals 16 residues. CDR3 coding DNA: TGTGCCAGCAGCAAAGGGACTAGCGGTCGCTCCTACGAGCAGTACTTC. This codes for CASSKGTSGRSYEQYF.

This clone has only one observation. The chain carries TRBV6-5 and TRBJ1-2; D gene ambiguous. CDR1 MNHEY and CDR2 SVGAGI come from the germline V gene. The CDR3 has 14 amino acids. Trimming took 0 bases from V and 5 from J, leaving 10 bases between them. This chain's CDR3 is CASSYSYKAYGYTF. CDR3 bases: TGTGCCAGCAGTTACTCGTATAAAGCTTATGGCTACACCTTC.

The chain employs TRBV9 and TRBJ1-1; 7 bases line up with TRBD1. J gave up 4 bases and V 0 bases, and 3 bases lay outside the gene matches. The CDR3 has 14 residues. Germline V CDR1 and CDR2: SGDLS, YYNGEE. For the CDR3, the DNA is TGTGCCAGCAGCGTAGAAGCAGGGGGCACTGAAGCTTTCTTT. Translation gives CASSVEAGGTEAFF.

The chain links TRBV7-9 to TRBJ2-7; D gene unclear. CDR1 is SEHNR and CDR2 is FQNEAQ in the germline V gene (reference sequence). This CDR3 comprises 12 residues. V lost 5 bases to trimming and J lost 5 bases, with 10 bases between them. The CDR3 nucleotides are TGTGCCAGCAGCCTCGTTGTAAACGAGCAGTACTTC. It translates to CASSLVVNEQYF.

V usage is TRBV5-8 and J usage is TRBJ1-1; no firm D call. This CDR3 region has 14 residues. Looked up from germline, CDR1 is SGHTS and CDR2 is YDEGEE. The V gene lost 5 bases and the J gene lost 1 base, with 12 bases spanning the gap. The DNA for the CDR3 is TGTGCCAGCAGGTCTATCGAGAGGAACACTGAAGCTTTCTTT. It is translated as CASRSIERNTEAFF.

The V call is TRBV29-1, the J call TRBJ1-1; perhaps TRBD1 as D (6 bases). V was cut by 2 bases and J by 7 bases, with 14 bases left in between. The CDR3 is made up of 13 amino acids. Germline CDR1 reads SQVTM; CDR2 reads ANQGSEA. The DNA of the CDR3 is TGCAGCGTTGAAAAACAGGGTCGGGGTGAAGCTTTCTTT. As protein: CSVEKQGRGEAFF.

The CDR3 region has the DNA TGTGCCAGCAGCTTAGCTTGGCCAGACTCCTACAATGAGCAGTTCTTC. This translates into CASSLAWPDSYNEQFF. V gene TRBV7-8 combines with J gene TRBJ2-1; D gene uncertain. Germline CDR1 and CDR2: SGHVS and FQNEAQ. The CDR3 is 16 amino acids. The germline V and J ends were trimmed by 0 bases and 0 bases, with 9 bases remaining between them.